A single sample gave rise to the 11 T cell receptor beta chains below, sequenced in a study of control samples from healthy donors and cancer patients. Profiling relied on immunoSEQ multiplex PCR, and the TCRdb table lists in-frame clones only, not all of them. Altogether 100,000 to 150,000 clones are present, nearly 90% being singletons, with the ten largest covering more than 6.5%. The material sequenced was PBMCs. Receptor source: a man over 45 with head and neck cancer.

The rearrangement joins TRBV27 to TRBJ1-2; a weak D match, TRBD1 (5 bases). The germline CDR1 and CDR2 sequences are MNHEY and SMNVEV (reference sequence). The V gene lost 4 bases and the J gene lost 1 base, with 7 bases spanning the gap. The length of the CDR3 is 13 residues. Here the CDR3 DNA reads TGTGCCAGCAGTTCGGGGGGTAACTATGGCTACACCTTC. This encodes CASSSGGNYGYTF.

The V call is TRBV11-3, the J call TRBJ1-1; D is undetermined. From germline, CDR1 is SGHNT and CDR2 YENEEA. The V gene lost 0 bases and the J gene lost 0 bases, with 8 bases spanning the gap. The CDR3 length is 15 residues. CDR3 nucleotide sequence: TGTGCCAGCAGCTTAGATGGGGAGATGAACACTGAAGCTTTCTTT. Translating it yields CASSLDGEMNTEAFF.

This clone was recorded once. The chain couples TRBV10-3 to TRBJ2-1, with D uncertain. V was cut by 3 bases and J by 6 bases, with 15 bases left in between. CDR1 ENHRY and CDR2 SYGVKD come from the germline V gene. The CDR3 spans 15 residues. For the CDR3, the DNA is TGTGCCATCAGTGAACCACAGAGACGCTCCAATGAGCAGTTCTTC. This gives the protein CAISEPQRRSNEQFF.

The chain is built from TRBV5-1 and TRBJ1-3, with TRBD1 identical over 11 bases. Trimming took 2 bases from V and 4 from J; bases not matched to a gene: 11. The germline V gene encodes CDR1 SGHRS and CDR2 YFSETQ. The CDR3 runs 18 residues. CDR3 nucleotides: TGCGCCAGCAGCTTTGCACTAGGACAGGGGGCACCGGGAAACACCATATATTTT. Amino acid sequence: CASSFALGQGAPGNTIYF. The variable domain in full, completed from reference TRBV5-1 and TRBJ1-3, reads KAGVTQTPRYLIKTRGQQVTLSCSPISGHRSVSWYQQTPGQGLQFLFEYFSETQRNKGNFPGRFSGRQFSNSRSEMNVSTLELGDSALYLCASSFALGQGAPGNTIYFGEGSWLTVV.

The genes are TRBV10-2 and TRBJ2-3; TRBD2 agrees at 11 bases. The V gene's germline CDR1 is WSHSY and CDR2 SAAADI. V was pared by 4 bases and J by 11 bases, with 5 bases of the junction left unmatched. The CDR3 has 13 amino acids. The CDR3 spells CASSGSSGGVQYF. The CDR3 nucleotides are TGCGCCAGCAGTGGAAGTAGCGGGGGGGTGCAGTATTTT.

The CDR3 DNA reads as TGCGCCAGCAGCCGCGGACTAGCGGGAGCAGATACGCAGTATTTT. This gives the protein CASSRGLAGADTQYF. The chain is built from TRBV5-1 and TRBJ2-3; TRBD2 matches at 13 bases. CDR1 is SGHRS and CDR2 is YFSETQ in the germline V gene. CDR3 length: 15 residues. Trimming at V came to 4 bases and at J to 4 bases, leaving 3 bases not matched to a gene.

The CDR3 reads CASSPLRTNEKLFF. The CDR3, as DNA: TGTGCCAGCAGCCCCCTAAGAACTAATGAAAAACTGTTTTTT. The chain joins TRBV3-1 (or the pseudogene TRBV3-2) to TRBJ1-4; D unresolved. From germline, CDR1 is LGHDT and CDR2 YNNKEL (reference sequence). The CDR3 is made up of 14 amino acids. The V end was cut by 4 bases, the J end by 1 base, with 7 bases between.

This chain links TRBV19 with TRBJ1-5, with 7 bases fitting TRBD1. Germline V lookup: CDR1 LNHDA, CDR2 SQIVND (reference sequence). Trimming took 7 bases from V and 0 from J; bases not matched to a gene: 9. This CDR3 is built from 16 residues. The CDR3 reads CASTSRGRGSNQPQHF. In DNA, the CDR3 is TGTGCCAGTACCTCGAGGGGGCGAGGTAGCAATCAGCCCCAGCATTTT.

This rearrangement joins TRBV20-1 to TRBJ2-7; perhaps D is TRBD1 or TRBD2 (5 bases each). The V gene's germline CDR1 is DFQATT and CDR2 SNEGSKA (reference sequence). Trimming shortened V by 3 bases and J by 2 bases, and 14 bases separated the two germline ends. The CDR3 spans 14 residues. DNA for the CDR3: TGCAGTGCTAGTCCGGGACGCGGTACCTACGAGCAGTACTTC. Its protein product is CSASPGRGTYEQYF.

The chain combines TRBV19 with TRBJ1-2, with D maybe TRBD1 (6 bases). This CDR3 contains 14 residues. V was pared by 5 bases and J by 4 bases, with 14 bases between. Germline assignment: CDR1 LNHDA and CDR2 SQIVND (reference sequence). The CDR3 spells CASSGRGGGYGYTF. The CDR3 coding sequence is TGTGCCAGTAGTGGCCGAGGGGGAGGCTATGGCTACACCTTC.

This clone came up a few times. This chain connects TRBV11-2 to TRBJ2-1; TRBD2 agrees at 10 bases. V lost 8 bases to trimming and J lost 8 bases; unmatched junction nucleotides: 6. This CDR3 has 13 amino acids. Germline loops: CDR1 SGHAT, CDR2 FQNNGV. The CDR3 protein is CASLASGRDEQFF. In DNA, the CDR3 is TGTGCCAGCTTGGCTAGCGGGAGAGATGAGCAGTTCTTC.